This T cell receptor beta chain was retrieved from a study of blood T cell repertoires in COVID-19. Study-level information: The United States, Italy and Spain provided the acute and convalescent COVID-19 samples. T cells, B-cell-depleted T cells, or PBMCs supplied cDNA or gDNA.

In the study's own analysis: Nucleated cell counts were estimated from reference gene primer amplification. Profiling relied on immunoSEQ multiplex PCR, and the TCRdb table lists in-frame clones only, not all of them. From that table come the V and J calls and clone size; the DNA was used to work out D and trimming. Of 100,000 to 120,000 clones in the sample, about 80% are singletons; the top ten hold less than 4%. The ends were cut back, 3 bases at V and 1 base at J, with 4 bases in the middle. The V gene's germline CDR1 is MDHEN and CDR2 SYDVKM. This CDR3 has 13 residues. The TCR comes from a woman of 80 years or more with acute or convalescent COVID-19. The material sequenced was peripheral blood. The V and J genes are TRBV28 and TRBJ1-3; D is unclear. Written as DNA, the CDR3 is TGTGCCAGCAGTTTTACATCTGGAAACACCATATATTTT. Amino acids: CASSFTSGNTIYF.